Listed here are 30 T cell receptor beta chains from one sample, sequenced in a study of blood T cells in healthy people across ages. A J-beta primer mix and a sample-barcoded 5' primer were used in a second PCR of about 6 to 12 cycles. TCRdb reprocessed the 5' RACE reads with MiXCR, giving one entry per CDR3 protein. The sample contains about 1.8 million distinct CDR3 sequences, 49% of which appear only once. The sequenced sample was blood. The receptors here all came from a woman aged 40 to 50 in good health.

The chain employs TRBV20-1 and TRBJ1-1; no clear D gene. Trimming took off 4 bases at V and 3 bases at J, with 18 bases between the two ends. The CDR3 contains 15 residues. The germline V gene has CDR1 DFQATT and CDR2 SNEGSKA (reference sequence). CDR3 residues: CSATLPGRRDTEAFF. CDR3 coding DNA: TGCAGTGCTACTCTACCAGGACGAAGGGACACTGAAGCTTTCTTT.

This clonotype was counted ten times or more. The junction differs from germline at one of its ends, possibly a read error. J is TRBJ1-2 and V is TRBV5-1, with D perhaps TRBD1 (5 bases). Looked up from germline, CDR1 is SGHRS and CDR2 is YFSETQ. CDR3 length equals 12 residues. CDR3 loop: CASSLGGDGYTF. CDR3 DNA: TGTGCCAGCAGCTTAGGAGGGGACGGCTACACCTTC. Complete variable domain (other parts from reference TRBV5-1 and TRBJ1-2): KAGVTQTPRYLIKTRGQQVTLSCSPISGHRSVSWYQQTPGQGLQFLFEYFSETQRNKGNFPGRFSGRQFSNSRSEMNVSTLELGDSALYLCASSLGGDGYTFGSGTRLTVV.

The J gene is TRBJ2-5, the V gene TRBV27; 10 bases map to TRBD2. Germline V CDR1 and CDR2: MNHEY, SMNVEV (reference sequence). The CDR3 sequence is 16 residues long. J gave up 1 base and V 0 bases, and 2 bases lay outside the gene matches. CDR3 in DNA: TGTGCCAGCAGTTTATCGCCTAGCGGGGGCCAAGAGACCCAGTACTTC. Protein product: CASSLSPSGGQETQYF.

The chain joins TRBV6-2 or TRBV6-3 to TRBJ1-2; D perhaps matches TRBD1 (6 bases). The V gene's germline CDR1 is MNHEY and CDR2 SVGEGT. The CDR3 spans 13 residues. The V end lost 6 bases, the J end lost 4 bases, and 12 bases lay between the germline ends. The CDR3 DNA reads TGTGCCAGCAGACCGGGACAAGCCTATGGCTACACCTTC. Residues: CASRPGQAYGYTF.

V gene TRBV6-5 combines with J gene TRBJ1-1, with TRBD1 matching 7 bases. V was pared by 2 bases and J by 7 bases, with 7 bases of the junction left unmatched. From germline, CDR1 is MNHEY and CDR2 SVGAGI. This CDR3 has 14 residues. The CDR3 sequence is CASSYGQERIEAFF. DNA for the CDR3: TGTGCCAGCAGTTACGGACAGGAGCGAATTGAAGCTTTCTTT.

This clonotype was recorded only once. The rearrangement joins TRBV5-1 to TRBJ2-5; TRBD2 agrees at 10 bases. In germline, CDR1 is SGHRS, CDR2 YFSETQ. The CDR3 runs 16 residues. The trim removed 4 bases at V and 6 bases at J, leaving 12 bases unmatched. CDR3 nucleotides: TGCGCCAGCAGCGCAAGGGATACTAGCGGGGTCAAGACCCAGTACTTC. Translation: CASSARDTSGVKTQYF.

This clonotype turned up a few times. The rearrangement joins TRBV20-1 to TRBJ1-2, with D unclear. The CDR3 has 11 residues. CDR1 and CDR2 (germline): DFQATT, SNEGSKA (reference sequence). The V gene lost 6 bases and the J gene lost 4 bases, with 9 bases spanning the gap. CDR3 in DNA: TGCAGTGCCGGCACCATCTATGGCTACACCTTC. Its protein is CSAGTIYGYTF.

J is TRBJ2-7 and V is TRBV10-3; 10 bases are a match to TRBD2. Germline CDR1 reads ENHRY; CDR2 reads SYGVKD. V gave up 5 bases and J gave up 7 bases; unmatched junction bases: 8. The CDR3 length is 14 residues. Written as DNA, the CDR3 is TGTGCCATCAGTTCTAGCGGGGGTAACAATGAGCAGTACTTC. As protein: CAISSSGGNNEQYF.

This clonotype was observed a handful of times. The chain uses TRBV12-3 or TRBV12-4 and TRBJ2-3, with 8 bases aligning to TRBD2. The CDR3 loop spans 15 amino acids. V gave up 5 bases and J gave up 1 base; unmatched junction bases: 5. The CDR3 DNA sequence: TGTGCCAGCAGTACCGGGACTAGGGGCACAGATACGCAGTATTTT. It translates to CASSTGTRGTDTQYF.

Only a few counts were recorded for this clonotype. The chain joins TRBV27 to TRBJ1-1; D unclear. V dropped 4 bases and J dropped 3 bases, with 15 bases sitting between them. Germline V gene data show CDR1 as MNHEY and CDR2 as SMNVEV (reference sequence). This CDR3 spans 15 amino acids. CDR3: CASSSVGWADTEAFF. Written as DNA, the CDR3 is TGTGCCAGCAGTTCCGTCGGGTGGGCGGACACTGAAGCTTTCTTT.

This chain links TRBV14 with TRBJ2-7, with D perhaps TRBD1 or TRBD2 (6 bases each). CDR1 and CDR2 from the germline V gene are SGHDN and FVKESK. The CDR3 runs to 16 residues. V lost 6 bases to trimming and J lost 2 bases, with 20 bases between them. CDR3 sequence (DNA): TGTGCCAGCAGTACGCGGGGAGGAGAGGGGGCCTACGAGCAGTACTTC. Translating it yields CASSTRGGEGAYEQYF.

The chain is built from TRBV20-1 and TRBJ1-1; perhaps TRBD1 as D (5 bases). The V end was cut by 6 bases, the J end by 0 bases, with 14 bases between. The CDR3 has 14 amino acids. The germline V gene encodes CDR1 DFQATT and CDR2 SNEGSKA (reference sequence). The DNA of the CDR3 is TGCAGTGCCCGGACAAGGGTAATGAACACTGAAGCTTTCTTT. Amino acids: CSARTRVMNTEAFF.

The chain links TRBV29-1 to TRBJ1-2, with D uncertain. The CDR3 loop spans 17 amino acids. V was cut by 1 base and J by 7 bases, with 25 bases left in between. CDR1 SQVTM and CDR2 ANQGSEA come from the germline V gene. Here the CDR3 reads CSVEGAENVPLLRGYTF. CDR3 DNA: TGCAGCGTTGAAGGGGCAGAAAACGTCCCATTATTGCGTGGCTACACCTTC.

There are a few counts of this clonotype. The CDR3 region is CASSYQQGKYGYTF. For the CDR3, the DNA is TGTGCCAGCAGTTACCAACAGGGGAAATATGGCTACACCTTC. This chain uses TRBV6-5 with TRBJ1-2; 7 bases agree with TRBD1. With V trimmed by 2 bases and J by 5 bases, 5 bases remained unmatched. The V gene's germline CDR1 is MNHEY and CDR2 SVGAGI. This CDR3 is built from 14 residues.

DNA for the CDR3: TGTGCCAGCAGCCTGACAGGGGGTCAGAATCAGCCCCAGCATTTT. Protein product: CASSLTGGQNQPQHF. The J gene is TRBJ1-5, the V gene TRBV12-3 or TRBV12-4; TRBD1 matches 9 bases. This CDR3 comprises 15 residues. With V trimmed by 6 bases and J by 4 bases, 7 bases remained unmatched.

The V call is TRBV7-9, the J call TRBJ1-4; 9 nucleotides line up with TRBD1. V trimming: 2 bases; J trimming: 7 bases; junction bases outside the gene matches: 2. The CDR3 sequence is 14 residues long. Germline CDR1 reads SEHNR; CDR2 reads FQNEAQ (reference sequence). Here the CDR3 DNA reads TGTGCCAGCAGCTTAAGGGGACAGGGTGAAAAACTGTTTTTT. This gives the protein CASSLRGQGEKLFF.

The rearrangement joins TRBV2 to TRBJ2-7; D remains ambiguous. Germline CDR1 is SNHLY and CDR2 is FYNNEI. The V and J ends lost 0 bases and 2 bases respectively, with 8 bases between them. CDR3 length: 14 residues. CDR3 DNA sequence: TGTGCCAGCAGTGAAGCGGGCATTGCCTACGAGCAGTACTTC. Its protein product is CASSEAGIAYEQYF.

This chain connects TRBV5-4 to TRBJ2-1; 12 nucleotides agree with TRBD2. Trimming at V came to 4 bases and at J to 8 bases, leaving 4 bases not matched to a gene. CDR3 length equals 14 residues. From germline, CDR1 is SGHNT and CDR2 YYREEE (reference sequence). The chain's CDR3 is CASSRTSGADEQFF. CDR3 DNA: TGTGCCAGCAGCAGGACTAGCGGGGCCGATGAGCAGTTCTTC.

The J gene is TRBJ2-5, the V gene TRBV28; D uncertain. V lost 5 bases to trimming and J lost 2 bases, with 6 bases between them. The CDR3 contains 12 residues. CDR1 is MDHEN and CDR2 is SYDVKM in the germline V gene. The CDR3 nucleotides are TGTGCCAGCAGTAAATTTCAAGAGACCCAGTACTTC. The encoded protein is CASSKFQETQYF.

The rearrangement links TRBV7-2 to TRBJ1-5; 7 nucleotides line up with TRBD1. This CDR3 has 14 amino acids. From germline, CDR1 is SGHTA and CDR2 FQGNSA. The V gene end was trimmed by 5 bases and the J gene end by 1 base; junction bases not matched to a gene: 2. CDR3 in DNA: TGTGCCAGCAGCCTGGACAGGAGCAATCAGCCCCAGCATTTT. It translates to CASSLDRSNQPQHF.

The sample holds a few counts of this clonotype. The rearrangement links TRBV4-1 to TRBJ2-7; D is unresolved. CDR3 size: 15 residues. Germline values: CDR1 MGHRA, CDR2 YSYEKL. Trimming removed 4 bases from V and 2 bases from J, with 15 bases in between. CDR3 amino acids: CASSPPGLGAYEQYF. In nucleotides, the CDR3 is TGCGCCAGCAGCCCGCCGGGTTTAGGAGCCTACGAGCAGTACTTC.

The V call is TRBV6-5, the J call TRBJ2-3, with D hard to call. V was trimmed by 0 bases and J by 2 bases, leaving 12 bases between them. CDR1 is MNHEY and CDR2 is SVGAGI in the germline V gene. This CDR3 has 16 residues. CDR3 protein: CASSYSIGIYTDTQYF. The DNA for the CDR3 is TGTGCCAGCAGTTACTCGATAGGGATTTACACAGATACGCAGTATTTT.

This clonotype came up a few times. The rearrangement uses TRBV27 and TRBJ2-3; D is unclear. V lost 6 bases and J lost 0, with 10 bases in between. The germline V gene has CDR1 MNHEY and CDR2 SMNVEV (reference sequence). CDR3 length: 14 residues. CDR3 DNA: TGTGCCAGCAGGAGAAAAACTAGCACAGATACGCAGTATTTT. It yields the protein CASRRKTSTDTQYF.

The rearrangement uses TRBV20-1 and TRBJ2-1, with 7 bases fitting TRBD1. This CDR3 spans 16 amino acids. V lost 7 bases, J lost 8 bases, and 20 bases stayed unmatched. Per germline, CDR1 DFQATT and CDR2 SNEGSKA (reference sequence). Written as DNA, the CDR3 is TGCAGTGTTAAAAGGGGCTGGCGACAGGGTAAGGATGAGCAGTTCTTC. Its protein product is CSVKRGWRQGKDEQFF.

V and J are TRBV6-1 and TRBJ2-3; 8 nucleotides match TRBD1. Per the germline V gene, CDR1 is MNHNS and CDR2 is SASEGT. CDR3 length: 13 amino acids. V lost 5 bases to trimming and J lost 5 bases; unmatched junction nucleotides: 3. CDR3 coding DNA: TGTGCCAGCAGTCGACAGGGGAAAGATACGCAGTATTTT. Amino acid sequence: CASSRQGKDTQYF.

The genes are TRBV4-3 and TRBJ1-5; TRBD1 matches 8 bases. The germline V gene encodes CDR1 LGHNA and CDR2 YSLEER. The CDR3 spans 16 residues. J was trimmed by 1 base and V by 3 bases; bases with no gene match: 5. The DNA for the CDR3 is TGCGCCAGCAGCCAGACGACAGGGGTGAGCAATCAGCCCCAGCATTTT. Encoded protein: CASSQTTGVSNQPQHF.

This clonotype has more than one count but fewer than ten. This sequence joins TRBV20-1 and TRBJ2-5; a possible D gene is TRBD1 (7 bases). Germline V gene data show CDR1 as DFQATT and CDR2 as SNEGSKA (reference sequence). V lost 1 base to trimming and J lost 4 bases, with 16 bases between them. This CDR3 has 15 residues. The CDR3 DNA reads as TGCAGTGCTAGAGGGACAGGCGGGAAGGGAGAGACCCAGTACTTC. It is translated as CSARGTGGKGETQYF.

This chain joins TRBV20-1 and TRBJ2-1; D may be TRBD1 or TRBD2 (5 bases each). Germline CDR1 DFQATT, CDR2 SNEGSKA (reference sequence). This CDR3 has 15 residues. V lost 5 bases and J 1 base, leaving 15 bases between the germline ends. The CDR3 sequence: CSALPTRTSYNEQFF. CDR3 bases: TGCAGTGCTCTCCCCACTAGGACATCCTACAATGAGCAGTTCTTC.

CDR3 region: CASSLEMNRGPEQYF. The CDR3 DNA reads TGTGCCAGCAGTCTCGAGATGAACAGGGGGCCAGAGCAGTACTTC. This chain links TRBV6-6 with TRBJ2-5, with 9 bases aligning to TRBD1. V dropped 5 bases and J dropped 11; count of bases not matched to a gene: 15. Germline CDR1 reads MNHNY; CDR2 reads SVGAGI (reference sequence). CDR3 length: 15 residues.

The chain recombines TRBV19 with TRBJ2-3; no clear D gene. Germline values: CDR1 LNHDA, CDR2 SQIVND (reference sequence). V lost 4 bases and J 7 bases, leaving 12 bases between the germline ends. The CDR3 has 13 amino acids. The DNA for the CDR3 is TGTGCCAGTAGTAAGGGCATAACTTATACGCAGTATTTT. It specifies CASSKGITYTQYF.